This T cell receptor (beta chain) was obtained from a study of T-cell memory formation after mild COVID-19. Study-level findings and limits: CD4/CD8 balance held among clones contracting day 15 to 85, and later expanders leaned CD4+.

Germline V lookup: CDR1 SGHRS, CDR2 YFSETQ. Deletions cut 4 bases from V and 2 bases from J, with 12 bases between. This CDR3 is 14 amino acids long. TCRdb analysed the 5' RACE reads with MiXCR anew, one entry per CDR3 protein. The table lists roughly 620,000 distinct CDR3 sequences, about a sixth of them singletons. Regarding this clonotype: Its antigen remains unknown.

This TCR came from an adult woman who had mild COVID-19 (a few samples of this study predate the infection). Cell type and time point are not known. The chain couples TRBV5-1 to TRBJ1-2; D possibly corresponds to TRBD1 (6 bases). Sequencing was done on a sample of PBMCs or a T cell subset sorted from them (not recorded which). CDR3 protein: CASSIQGENYGYTF. CDR3 DNA sequence: TGCGCCAGCAGCATACAGGGAGAAAACTATGGCTACACCTTC.